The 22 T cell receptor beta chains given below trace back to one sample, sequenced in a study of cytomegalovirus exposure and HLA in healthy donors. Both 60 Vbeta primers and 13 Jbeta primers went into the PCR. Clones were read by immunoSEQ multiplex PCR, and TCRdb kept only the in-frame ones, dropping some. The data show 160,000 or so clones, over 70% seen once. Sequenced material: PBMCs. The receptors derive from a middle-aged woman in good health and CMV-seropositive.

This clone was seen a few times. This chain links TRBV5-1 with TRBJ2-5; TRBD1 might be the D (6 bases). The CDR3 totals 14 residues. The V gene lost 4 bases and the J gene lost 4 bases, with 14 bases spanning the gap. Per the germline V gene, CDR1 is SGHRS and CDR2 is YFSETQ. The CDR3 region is CASSVTGLGETQYF. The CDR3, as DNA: TGCGCCAGCAGCGTTACAGGGTTGGGAGAGACCCAGTACTTC.

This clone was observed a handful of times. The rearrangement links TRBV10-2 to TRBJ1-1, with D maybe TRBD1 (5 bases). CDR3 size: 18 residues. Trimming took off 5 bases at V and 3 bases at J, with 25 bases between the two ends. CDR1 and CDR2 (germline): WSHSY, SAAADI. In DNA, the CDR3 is TGCGCCAGCAGTCTCCTAAGGGCTCATCTTATCAGGGACACTGAAGCTTTCTTT. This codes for CASSLLRAHLIRDTEAFF.

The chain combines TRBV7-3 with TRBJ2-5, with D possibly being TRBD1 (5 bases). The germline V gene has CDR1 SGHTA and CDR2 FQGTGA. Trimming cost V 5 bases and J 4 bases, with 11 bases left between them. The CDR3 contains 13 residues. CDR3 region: CASSPAGAETQYF. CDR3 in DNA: TGTGCCAGCAGCCCCGCTGGGGCAGAGACCCAGTACTTC.

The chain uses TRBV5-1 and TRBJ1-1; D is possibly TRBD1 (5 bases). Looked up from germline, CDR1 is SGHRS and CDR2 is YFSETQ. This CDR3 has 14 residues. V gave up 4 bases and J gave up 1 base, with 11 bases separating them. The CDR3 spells CASSRDGQNTEAFF. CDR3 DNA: TGCGCCAGCAGCCGTGACGGACAGAACACTGAAGCTTTCTTT.

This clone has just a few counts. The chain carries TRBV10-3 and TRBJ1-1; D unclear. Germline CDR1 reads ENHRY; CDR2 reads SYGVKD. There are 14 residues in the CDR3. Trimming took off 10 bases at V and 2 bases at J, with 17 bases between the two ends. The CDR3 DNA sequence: TGTGCCACCTACCCAGGACGGACTAACACTGAAGCTTTCTTT. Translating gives CATYPGRTNTEAFF.

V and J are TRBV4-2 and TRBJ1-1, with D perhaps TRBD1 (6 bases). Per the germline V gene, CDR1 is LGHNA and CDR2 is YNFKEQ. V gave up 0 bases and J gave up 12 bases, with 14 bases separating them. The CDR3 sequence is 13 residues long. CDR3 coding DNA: TGTGCCAGCAGCCAAGAGGCGCAGGGGCAAACTTTCTTT. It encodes CASSQEAQGQTFF.

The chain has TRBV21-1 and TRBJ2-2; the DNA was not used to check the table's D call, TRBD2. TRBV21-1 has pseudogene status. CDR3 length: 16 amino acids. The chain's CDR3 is CASNPHSGDDTGELFF. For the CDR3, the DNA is TGTGCCAGCAACCCTCATAGCGGGGATGACACCGGGGAGCTGTTTTTT.

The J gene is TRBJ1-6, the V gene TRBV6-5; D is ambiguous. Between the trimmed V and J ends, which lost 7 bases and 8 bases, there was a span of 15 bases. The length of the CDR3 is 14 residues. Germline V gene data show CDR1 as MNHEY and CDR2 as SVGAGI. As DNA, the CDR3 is TGTGCCAGCACCCCTCGGGTCAAGGATTCACCCCTCCACTTT. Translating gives CASTPRVKDSPLHF.

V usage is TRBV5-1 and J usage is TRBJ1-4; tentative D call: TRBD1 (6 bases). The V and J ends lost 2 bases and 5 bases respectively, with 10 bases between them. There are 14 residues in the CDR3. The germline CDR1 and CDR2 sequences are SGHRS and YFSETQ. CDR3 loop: CASSLWGQNEKLFF. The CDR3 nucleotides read TGCGCCAGCAGCTTATGGGGGCAGAATGAAAAACTGTTTTTT.

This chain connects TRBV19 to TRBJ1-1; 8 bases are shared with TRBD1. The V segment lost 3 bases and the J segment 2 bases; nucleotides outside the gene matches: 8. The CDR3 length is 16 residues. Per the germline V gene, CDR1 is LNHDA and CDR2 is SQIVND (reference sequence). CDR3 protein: CASSMKTPGGNTEAFF. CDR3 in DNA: TGTGCCAGTAGTATGAAGACCCCAGGGGGCAACACTGAAGCTTTCTTT.

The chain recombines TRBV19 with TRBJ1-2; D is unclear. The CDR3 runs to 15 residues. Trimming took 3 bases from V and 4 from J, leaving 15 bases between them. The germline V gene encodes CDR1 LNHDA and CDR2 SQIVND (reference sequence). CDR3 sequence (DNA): TGTGCCAGTAGTATTATGGGAGGCTCATTCTATGGCTACACCTTC. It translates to CASSIMGGSFYGYTF. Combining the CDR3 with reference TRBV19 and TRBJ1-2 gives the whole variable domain DGGITQSPKYLFRKEGQNVTLSCEQNLNHDAMYWYRQDPGQGLRLIYYSQIVNDFQKGDIAEGYSVSREKKESFPLTVTSAQKNPTAFYLCASSIMGGSFYGYTFGSGTRLTVV.

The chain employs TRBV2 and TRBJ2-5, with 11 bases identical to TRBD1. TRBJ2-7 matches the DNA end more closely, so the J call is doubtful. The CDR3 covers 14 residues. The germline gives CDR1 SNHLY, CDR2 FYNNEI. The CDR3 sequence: CASSGQGAGSEQYF. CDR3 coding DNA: TGTGCCAGCAGCGGACAGGGGGCGGGGAGCGAGCAGTACTTC.

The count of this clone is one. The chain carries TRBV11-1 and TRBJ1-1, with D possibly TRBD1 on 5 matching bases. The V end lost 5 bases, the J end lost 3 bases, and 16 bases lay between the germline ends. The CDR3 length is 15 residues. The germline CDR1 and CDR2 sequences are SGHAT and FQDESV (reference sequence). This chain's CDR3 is CASSPLDRGYTEAFF. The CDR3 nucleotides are TGTGCCAGCAGCCCGCTGGATCGGGGGTACACTGAAGCTTTCTTT.

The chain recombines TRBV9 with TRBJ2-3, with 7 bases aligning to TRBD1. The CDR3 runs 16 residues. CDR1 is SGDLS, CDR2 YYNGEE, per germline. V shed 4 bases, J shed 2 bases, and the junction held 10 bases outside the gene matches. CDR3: CASSILTGQLTDTQYF. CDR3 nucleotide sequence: TGTGCCAGCAGCATCCTGACGGGACAGCTCACAGATACGCAGTATTTT.

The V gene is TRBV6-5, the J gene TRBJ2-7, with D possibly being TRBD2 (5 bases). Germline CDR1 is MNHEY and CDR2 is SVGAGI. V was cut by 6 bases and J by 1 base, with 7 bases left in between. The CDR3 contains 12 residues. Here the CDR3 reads CASREASYEQYF. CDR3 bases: TGTGCCAGCAGGGAGGCATCCTACGAGCAGTACTTC.

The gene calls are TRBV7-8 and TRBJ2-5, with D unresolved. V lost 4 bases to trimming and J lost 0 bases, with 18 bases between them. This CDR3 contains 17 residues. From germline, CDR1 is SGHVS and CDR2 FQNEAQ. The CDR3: CASSSPSFIEDQETQYF. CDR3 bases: TGTGCCAGCAGCTCCCCCTCTTTTATTGAGGACCAAGAGACCCAGTACTTC.

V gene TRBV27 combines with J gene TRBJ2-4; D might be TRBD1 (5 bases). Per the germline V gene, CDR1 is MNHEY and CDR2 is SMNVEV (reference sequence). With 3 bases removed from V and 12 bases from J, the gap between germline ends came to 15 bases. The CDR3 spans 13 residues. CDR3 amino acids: CASSLGFGDSQYF. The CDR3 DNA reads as TGTGCCAGCAGTTTGGGGTTTGGTGACAGTCAGTACTTC.

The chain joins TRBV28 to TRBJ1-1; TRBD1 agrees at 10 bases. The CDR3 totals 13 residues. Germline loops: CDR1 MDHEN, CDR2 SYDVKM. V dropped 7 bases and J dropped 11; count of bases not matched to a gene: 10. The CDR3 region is CASNPGTGVWAFF. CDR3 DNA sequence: TGTGCCAGCAACCCCGGGACAGGGGTCTGGGCTTTCTTT.

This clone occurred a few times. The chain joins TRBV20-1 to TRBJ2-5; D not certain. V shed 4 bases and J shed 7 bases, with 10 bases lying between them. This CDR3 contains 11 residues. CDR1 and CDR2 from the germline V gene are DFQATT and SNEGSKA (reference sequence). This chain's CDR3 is CSAKEQRTQYF. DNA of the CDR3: TGCAGTGCTAAGGAGCAACGGACCCAGTACTTC.

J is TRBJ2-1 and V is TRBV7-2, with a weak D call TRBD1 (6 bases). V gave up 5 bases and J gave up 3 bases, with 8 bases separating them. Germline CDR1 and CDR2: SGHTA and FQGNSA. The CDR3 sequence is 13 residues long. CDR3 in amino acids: CASSGGNYNEQFF. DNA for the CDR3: TGTGCCAGCAGCGGGGGCAACTACAATGAGCAGTTCTTC.

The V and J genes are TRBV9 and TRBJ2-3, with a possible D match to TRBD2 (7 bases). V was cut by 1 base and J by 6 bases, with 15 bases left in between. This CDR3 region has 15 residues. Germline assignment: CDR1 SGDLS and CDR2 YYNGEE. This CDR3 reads CASSVNGGPGDTQYF. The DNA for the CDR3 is TGTGCCAGCAGCGTAAACGGGGGGCCCGGGGATACGCAGTATTTT.

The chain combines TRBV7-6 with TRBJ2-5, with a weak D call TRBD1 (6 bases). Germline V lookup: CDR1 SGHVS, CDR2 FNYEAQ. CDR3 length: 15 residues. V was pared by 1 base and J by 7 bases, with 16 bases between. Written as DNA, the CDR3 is TGTGCCAGCAGCTTAGTGACAGGCAAAGGGGGGACCCAGTACTTC. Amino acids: CASSLVTGKGGTQYF.